A selection of T cell receptor beta chains follows, all from one sample in a study of cytomegalovirus exposure and HLA in healthy donors. Sequenced by immunoSEQ multiplex PCR; TCRdb stores in-frame clones only, minus some. The table lists 150,000 to 200,000 clones, roughly 74% of them singletons. Sequenced sample: PBMCs. These TCRs come from a male donor in good health and CMV-seronegative. Each CDR3 is given with its conserved first and last residue. D genes are given only for firm matches. Not every row has a clone size; where given, it reads once, few, many or a size class.

clone size: -; V gene: TRBV28; D gene: -; J gene: TRBJ1-3; CDR3 protein: CASSGRTDFSGNTIYF; CDR3 DNA: TGTGCCAGCAGTGGAAGAACAGATTTCTCTGGAAACACCATATATTTT
clone size: -; V gene: TRBV5-1; D gene: TRBD2; J gene: TRBJ2-1; CDR3 protein: CASSFFAGGTSSYNEQFF; CDR3 DNA: TGCGCCAGCAGCTTCTTCGCGGGAGGGACAAGCTCCTACAATGAGCAGTTCTTC
clone size: -; V gene: TRBV15; D gene: -; J gene: TRBJ2-7; CDR3 protein: CATRPRSTYEQYF; CDR3 DNA: TGTGCCACCCGGCCAAGGAGCACCTACGAGCAGTACTTC
clone size: -; V gene: TRBV11-2; D gene: -; J gene: TRBJ2-7; CDR3 protein: CASTLGPGFTYEQYF; CDR3 DNA: TGTGCCAGCACCCTGGGTCCGGGGTTTACCTACGAGCAGTACTTC
clone size: -; V gene: TRBV5-6; D gene: TRBD1; J gene: TRBJ2-5; CDR3 protein: CASSLTTGAWETQYF; CDR3 DNA: TGTGCCAGCAGCTTAACTACAGGGGCTTGGGAGACCCAGTACTTC
clone size: -; V gene: TRBV5-1; D gene: -; J gene: TRBJ1-5; CDR3 protein: CASSPGGQNQPQHF; CDR3 DNA: TGCGCCAGCAGCCCCGGAGGGCAGAATCAGCCCCAGCATTTT
clone size: -; V gene: TRBV23-1; D gene: -; J gene: TRBJ2-4; CDR3 protein: CASSPEGWGIQYF; CDR3 DNA: TGCGCCAGCAGTCCGGAGGGTTGGGGTATTCAGTACTTC
clone size: many; V gene: TRBV4-2; D gene: TRBD2; J gene: TRBJ2-1; CDR3 protein: CASASGRTYNEQFF; CDR3 DNA: TGTGCCAGCGCTAGCGGGAGGACGTACAATGAGCAGTTCTTC
clone size: -; V gene: TRBV29-1; D gene: -; J gene: TRBJ1-1; CDR3 protein: CSVHGTQRSANTEAFF; CDR3 DNA: TGCAGCGTTCACGGGACACAACGATCCGCGAACACTGAAGCTTTCTTT
clone size: few; V gene: TRBV27; D gene: -; J gene: TRBJ2-3; CDR3 protein: CASRTRNADTQYF; CDR3 DNA: TGTGCCAGCAGGACTAGGAACGCAGATACGCAGTATTTT
clone size: -; V gene: TRBV30; D gene: -; J gene: TRBJ2-1; CDR3 protein: CAWSVTGDRNNEQFF; CDR3 DNA: TGTGCCTGGAGTGTTACGGGAGATCGGAACAATGAGCAGTTCTTC
clone size: -; V gene: TRBV6-1; D gene: -; J gene: TRBJ2-2; CDR3 protein: CASSDGGRLSTGELFF; CDR3 DNA: TGTGCCAGCAGTGATGGGGGCAGGCTTTCTACCGGGGAGCTGTTTTTT
clone size: -; V gene: TRBV4-1; D gene: TRBD2; J gene: TRBJ2-3; CDR3 protein: CASSPRTSGGSDTQYF; CDR3 DNA: TGCGCCAGCAGCCCCCGGACTAGCGGGGGCTCAGATACGCAGTATTTT
clone size: -; V gene: TRBV6-5; D gene: -; J gene: TRBJ2-6; CDR3 protein: CASSYDNSGANVLTF; CDR3 DNA: TGTGCCAGCAGTTACGACAACTCTGGGGCCAACGTCCTGACTTTC
clone size: -; V gene: TRBV6-5; D gene: TRBD2; J gene: TRBJ2-5; CDR3 protein: CASSGSGGAETQYF; CDR3 DNA: TGTGCCAGCAGTGGTAGCGGGGGGGCTGAGACCCAGTACTTC
clone size: -; V gene: TRBV6-5; D gene: -; J gene: TRBJ1-6; CDR3 protein: CASSYQGQANSPLHF; CDR3 DNA: TGTGCCAGCAGTTATCAGGGACAAGCTAATTCACCCCTCCACTTT
clone size: -; V gene: TRBV6-4; D gene: TRBD2; J gene: TRBJ2-3; CDR3 protein: CASSDQAGATDTQYF; CDR3 DNA: TGTGCCAGCAGTGACCAAGCGGGGGCCACAGATACGCAGTATTTT
clone size: few; V gene: TRBV6-1; D gene: -; J gene: TRBJ1-2; CDR3 protein: CASSESLGGGYGYTF; CDR3 DNA: TGTGCCAGCAGTGAATCTCTAGGGGGGGGCTATGGCTACACCTTC
clone size: -; V gene: TRBV11-3; D gene: TRBD2; J gene: TRBJ2-1; CDR3 protein: CASSLEAGVHNEQFF; CDR3 DNA: TGTGCCAGCAGCTTAGAGGCGGGAGTTCACAATGAGCAGTTCTTC
clone size: -; V gene: TRBV19; D gene: -; J gene: TRBJ2-1; CDR3 protein: CASSLGAEQFF; CDR3 DNA: TGTGCCAGTAGTTTGGGGGCTGAGCAGTTCTTC
clone size: -; V gene: TRBV6-6; D gene: TRBD1; J gene: TRBJ2-7; CDR3 protein: CASSYSRGQYEQYF; CDR3 DNA: TGTGCCAGCAGTTACTCAAGGGGGCAGTACGAGCAGTACTTC
clone size: -; V gene: TRBV2; D gene: -; J gene: TRBJ1-2; CDR3 protein: CAARSVWGSGYTF; CDR3 DNA: TGTGCCGCACGGTCGGTTTGGGGCTCTGGCTACACCTTC
clone size: -; V gene: TRBV6-4; D gene: -; J gene: TRBJ1-2; CDR3 protein: CASSDSMEGGNNYGYTF; CDR3 DNA: TGTGCCAGCAGTGACTCGATGGAGGGGGGGAATAACTATGGCTACACCTTC
clone size: -; V gene: TRBV29-1; D gene: TRBD2; J gene: TRBJ2-3; CDR3 protein: CSVRISGLSTDTQYF; CDR3 DNA: TGCAGCGTTAGAATTAGCGGGTTGAGCACAGATACGCAGTATTTT
clone size: -; V gene: TRBV25-1; D gene: -; J gene: TRBJ1-4; CDR3 protein: CASSEYNRRKEKLFF; CDR3 DNA: TGTGCCAGCAGTGAATATAACCGGCGGAAGGAAAAACTGTTTTTT
clone size: -; V gene: TRBV7-3; D gene: -; J gene: TRBJ1-5; CDR3 protein: CASSPRGAQHF; CDR3 DNA: TGTGCCAGCAGCCCTCGGGGAGCCCAGCATTTT
clone size: -; V gene: TRBV5-1; D gene: TRBD2; J gene: TRBJ2-5; CDR3 protein: CASSLGSGGLETQYF; CDR3 DNA: TGCGCCAGCAGCTTGGGATCGGGGGGGCTAGAGACCCAGTACTTC
clone size: -; V gene: TRBV9; D gene: -; J gene: TRBJ2-2; CDR3 protein: CASSIPTNTGELFF; CDR3 DNA: TGTGCCAGCAGCATCCCGACTAACACCGGGGAGCTGTTTTTT
clone size: -; V gene: TRBV10-2; D gene: -; J gene: TRBJ1-4; CDR3 protein: CATAQGSNEKLFF; CDR3 DNA: TGCGCCACCGCCCAGGGCTCTAATGAAAAACTGTTTTTT
clone size: once; V gene: TRBV2; D gene: -; J gene: TRBJ2-1; CDR3 protein: CASRDFTYNEQFF; CDR3 DNA: TGTGCCAGCCGGGACTTCACCTACAATGAGCAGTTCTTC
clone size: few; V gene: TRBV5-1; D gene: -; J gene: TRBJ2-5; CDR3 protein: CASSSTYQETQYF; CDR3 DNA: TGCGCCAGCAGCTCCACATACCAAGAGACCCAGTACTTC
clone size: -; V gene: TRBV6-1; D gene: TRBD2; J gene: TRBJ2-7; CDR3 protein: CASSGGGTANYEQYF; CDR3 DNA: TGTGCCAGCAGTGGGGGGGGGACGGCTAATTACGAGCAGTACTTC
clone size: -; V gene: TRBV9; D gene: TRBD1; J gene: TRBJ2-2; CDR3 protein: CASSGRTGPDLKGYNGGELFF; CDR3 DNA: TGTGCCAGCAGCGGGAGGACAGGGCCCGATCTTAAGGGATATAACGGCGGGGAGCTGTTTTTT
clone size: -; V gene: TRBV10-3; D gene: -; J gene: TRBJ1-5; CDR3 protein: CAISEYNQPQHF; CDR3 DNA: TGTGCCATCAGTGAATACAATCAGCCCCAGCATTTT
clone size: -; V gene: TRBV2; D gene: -; J gene: TRBJ2-6; CDR3 protein: CASTMTNSGANVLTF; CDR3 DNA: TGTGCCAGCACTATGACAAACTCTGGGGCCAACGTCCTGACTTTC
clone size: -; V gene: TRBV5-1; D gene: TRBD1; J gene: TRBJ1-4; CDR3 protein: CASSLGDREVNEKLFF; CDR3 DNA: TGCGCCAGCAGCTTGGGGGACAGGGAGGTTAATGAAAAACTGTTTTTT